A selection of T cell receptor beta chains follows, all from one sample in a study of cytomegalovirus exposure and HLA in healthy donors. Here immunoSEQ multiplex PCR was the method, and the copy in TCRdb shows in-frame clones only, minus some. The data contain over 250,000 clones, roughly 85% of them singletons. The sample comprised PBMCs. Receptor source: a woman between 18 and 30 years old in good health and CMV-seronegative. The CDR3 runs from the conserved cysteine through the conserved F or W. D genes are given only for firm matches. Size tells how often a clone was seen (once, few, many) or the class of an expanded clone, and some rows leave it out.

d_call | clone_size | j_call | v_call | cdr3_aa | cdr3_nt
NA | few | TRBJ2-7 | TRBV30 | CAWSSGSYEQYF | TGTGCCTGGAGCTCCGGGAGCTACGAGCAGTACTTC
TRBD2 | NA | TRBJ2-7 | TRBV7-2 | CASSLTSGSSYEQYF | TGTGCCAGCAGCTTGACTAGCGGGAGCTCCTACGAGCAGTACTTC
NA | once | TRBJ1-2 | TRBV5-5 | CASSLEQSNYGYTF | TGTGCCAGCAGCTTGGAACAGTCTAACTATGGCTACACCTTC
TRBD2 | NA | TRBJ2-1 | TRBV4-1 | CASSGGEGATYNEQFF | TGCGCCAGCAGTGGGGGGGAGGGAGCCACCTACAATGAGCAGTTCTTC
NA | NA | TRBJ1-2 | TRBV9 | CASSVGGLSYGYTF | TGTGCCAGCAGCGTAGGGGGCTTATCCTATGGCTACACCTTC
NA | NA | TRBJ1-5 | TRBV4-1 | CASSHPAGLINQPQHF | TGCGCCAGCAGCCACCCCGCGGGGCTTATCAATCAGCCCCAGCATTTT
NA | NA | TRBJ1-1 | TRBV10-1 | CASRPQENTEAFF | TGCGCCAGCAGGCCCCAGGAGAACACTGAAGCTTTCTTT
NA | NA | TRBJ2-1 | TRBV5-6 | CASSLGIAPYNEQFF | TGTGCCAGCAGCTTGGGCATAGCCCCTTACAATGAGCAGTTCTTC
NA | NA | TRBJ2-3 | TRBV28 | CASRDSRSTDTQYF | TGTGCCAGCAGGGACAGCCGGAGCACAGATACGCAGTATTTT
NA | NA | TRBJ1-5 | TRBV28 | CASSFLQGSDQPQHF | TGTGCCAGCAGTTTTCTCCAGGGAAGCGATCAGCCCCAGCATTTT
TRBD2 | NA | TRBJ2-5 | TRBV5-1 | CASSLRTSGIVETQYF | TGCGCCAGCAGCTTGAGGACTAGCGGGATAGTAGAGACCCAGTACTTC
NA | NA | TRBJ1-5 | TRBV30 | CAWSVSLPIYSNQPQHF | TGTGCCTGGAGCGTTAGTCTACCAATATATAGCAATCAGCCCCAGCATTTT
TRBD2 | NA | TRBJ2-5 | TRBV27 | CASSVSGAQETQYF | TGTGCCAGCAGTGTCAGCGGGGCCCAAGAGACCCAGTACTTC
NA | NA | TRBJ1-6 | TRBV6-5 | CASSYSRGLGNSPLHF | TGTGCCAGCAGTTACTCCCGCGGATTGGGTAATTCACCCCTCCACTTT
NA | NA | TRBJ1-2 | TRBV7-2 | CASSVGGTNYGYTF | TGTGCCAGCAGCGTCGGGGGGACTAACTATGGCTACACCTTC
NA | NA | TRBJ1-3 | TRBV7-8 | CASSAGGSGNTIYF | TGTGCCAGCAGTGCAGGAGGCTCTGGAAACACCATATATTTT
TRBD1 | once | TRBJ2-2 | TRBV9 | CASSPTGGAHTGELFF | TGTGCCAGCAGTCCCACAGGGGGCGCCCACACCGGGGAGCTGTTTTTT
TRBD1 | NA | TRBJ1-3 | TRBV7-9 | CASSPLGQRGNTIYF | TGTGCCAGCAGCCCCTTGGGACAGAGAGGAAACACCATATATTTT
NA | NA | TRBJ2-1 | TRBV7-2 | CASSLLASSYNEQFF | TGTGCCAGCAGCCTTCTCGCCAGCTCCTACAATGAGCAGTTCTTC
TRBD2 | NA | TRBJ2-4 | TRBV9 | CASSVGGLENIQYF | TGTGCCAGCAGCGTAGGTGGACTAGAAAACATTCAGTACTTC
NA | NA | TRBJ1-1 | TRBV30 | CAWRVMRNTEAFF | TGTGCCTGGAGGGTTATGAGGAACACTGAAGCTTTCTTT
NA | NA | TRBJ1-5 | TRBV5-1 | CASSFAPQGNQPQHF | TGCGCCAGCAGCTTCGCCCCTCAGGGGAATCAGCCCCAGCATTTT
TRBD2 | NA | TRBJ2-7 | TRBV27 | CASSFVAGGNSEQYF | TGTGCCAGCAGTTTTGTCGCGGGAGGTAACAGCGAGCAGTACTTC
NA | NA | TRBJ1-3 | TRBV5-1 | CASSSILAPGNTIYF | TGCGCCAGCAGCTCGATACTTGCCCCTGGAAACACCATATATTTT
NA | NA | TRBJ2-3 | TRBV5-6 | CASSLKTAGTLTDTQYF | TGTGCCAGCAGCTTGAAGACAGCCGGAACCCTCACAGATACGCAGTATTTT
NA | NA | TRBJ1-5 | TRBV10-3 | CAISLGPGGNQPQHF | TGTGCCATCAGCTTGGGGCCGGGGGGCAATCAGCCCCAGCATTTT
NA | NA | TRBJ2-1 | TRBV5-1 | CASSLVGTPLNEQFF | TGCGCCAGCAGCTTGGTCGGGACTCCCTTAAATGAGCAGTTCTTC
NA | NA | TRBJ2-2 | TRBV6-5 | CASSSGQNTGELFF | TGTGCCAGCAGCTCCGGACAGAACACCGGGGAGCTGTTTTTT
NA | once | TRBJ1-5 | TRBV27 | CASSLESNQPQHF | TGTGCCAGCAGTTTGGAGAGCAATCAGCCCCAGCATTTT
TRBD2 | NA | TRBJ2-1 | TRBV27 | CASGRAYMNEQFF | TGTGCCAGCGGGAGGGCCTACATGAATGAGCAGTTCTTC
NA | NA | TRBJ2-3 | TRBV6-5 | CASSPAGMPQYF | TGTGCCAGCAGTCCTGCCGGGATGCCGCAGTATTTT
TRBD1 | NA | TRBJ1-5 | TRBV6-5 | CASRDGTGRQPQHF | TGTGCCAGCAGGGATGGGACAGGACGCCAGCCCCAGCATTTT
NA | once | TRBJ1-5 | TRBV27 | CASSFIWQGQPQHF | TGTGCCAGCAGTTTTATATGGCAGGGTCAGCCCCAGCATTTT
TRBD2 | NA | TRBJ2-7 | TRBV7-2 | CASSPAGTRDAEQYF | TGTGCCAGCAGCCCGGCCGGGACTAGAGACGCCGAGCAGTACTTC
NA | NA | TRBJ1-4 | TRBV6-5 | CASRGPGGKLFF | TGTGCCAGCAGAGGTCCCGGGGGAAAACTGTTTTTT
NA | few | TRBJ1-5 | TRBV25-1 | CASSDGRERQPQHF | TGTGCCAGCAGTGATGGGCGGGAGCGGCAGCCCCAGCATTTT
NA | NA | TRBJ2-5 | TRBV30 | CAWLRVETQYF | TGTGCCTGGCTGAGGGTGGAGACCCAGTACTTC
NA | NA | TRBJ2-7 | TRBV11-2 | CASSFPGWSYEQYF | TGTGCCAGCAGCTTCCCGGGATGGTCCTACGAGCAGTACTTC
NA | NA | TRBJ2-5 | TRBV16 | CASSQSEETQYF | TGTGCCAGCAGCCAATCGGAGGAGACCCAGTACTTC
NA | NA | TRBJ1-1 | TRBV28 | CASSFQGKNTEAFF | TGTGCCAGCAGTTTTCAGGGGAAGAACACTGAAGCTTTCTTT
NA | NA | TRBJ2-7 | TRBV7-9 | CASSLLGDEQYF | TGTGCCAGCAGCTTACTAGGGGACGAGCAGTACTTC
TRBD1 | once | TRBJ1-1 | TRBV2 | CASSKQGGRTEAFF | TGTGCCAGCAGTAAACAGGGGGGAAGGACTGAAGCTTTCTTT
TRBD2 | once | TRBJ2-7 | TRBV30 | CAWREGTTYEQYF | TGTGCCTGGAGAGAGGGGACTACCTACGAGCAGTACTTC
NA | NA | TRBJ1-1 | TRBV27 | CASSFVQQGTEAFF | TGTGCCAGCAGTTTCGTACAGCAAGGCACTGAAGCTTTCTTT
TRBD1 | NA | TRBJ1-1 | TRBV5-4 | CASSPGQGGDTEAFF | TGTGCCAGCAGCCCAGGACAGGGCGGGGACACTGAAGCTTTCTTT